This paragraph covers one T cell receptor beta chain sequence. Its antigen remains unknown. The data originate from a study of blood T cells in healthy people across ages. Study-level results: Investigators viewed diversity estimates from one million T cells as underestimates, the study reported. Roughly linearly, TCR beta diversity per million T cells fell as age increased.

Germline V gives CDR1 SGHTA, CDR2 FQGNSA. The CDR3 contains 13 residues. V was trimmed by 4 bases and J by 5 bases, leaving 6 bases between them. Then a second PCR, running roughly 7 to 11 cycles, was carried out with a sample-barcoded 5' primer and a J-beta primer mix. Each single sample gave us at least 2.5 million CDR3-containing paired-end reads. Via MiXCR, TCRdb re-called the 5' RACE reads, giving one row per CDR3 protein. Of about 1,500,000 distinct CDR3 sequences in the sample, approximately 28% were seen once. Material for sequencing was blood. The chain uses TRBV7-2 and TRBJ1-6; D unclear. This TCR came from a woman under 40 in good health. Here the CDR3 DNA reads TGTGCCAGCAGCTCCAGCAATAATTCACCCCTCCACTTT. This sequence encodes CASSSSNNSPLHF.